A single sample gave rise to the 22 T cell receptor beta chains below, sequenced in a study of T cells after yellow fever vaccination. TCRdb used MiXCR to reprocess the 5' RACE reads, holding one entry per CDR3 protein. The profile covers around 180,000 distinct CDR3 sequences, with 5.5% to 8% appearing a single time and about 2.8% taken by the ten largest. The sequenced sample was CD4+ T cells sorted from PBMCs, obtained on the day of the first yellow fever vaccination. These receptors all come from a man younger than 35 who received the YFV17D yellow fever vaccine.

Ten or more counts support this clonotype. The rearrangement links TRBV9 to TRBJ2-2; 8 bases are a match to TRBD1. CDR1 and CDR2 (germline): SGDLS, YYNGEE. V gave up 3 bases and J gave up 6 bases; unmatched junction bases: 7. The CDR3 length is 15 residues. CDR3 DNA sequence: TGTGCCAGCAGCGGAACAGGGGGTTACTCCGGGGAGCTGTTTTTT. This codes for CASSGTGGYSGELFF.

This clonotype was picked up many times. V gene TRBV24-1 combines with J gene TRBJ1-1; TRBD1 might be the D (5 bases). There are 18 residues in the CDR3. CDR1 and CDR2 from the germline V gene are KGHDR and SFDVKD. Trimming cost V 0 bases and J 5 bases, with 21 bases left between them. CDR3 residues: CATSDLKMTVEVPTEAFF. The CDR3 bases are TGTGCCACCAGTGATTTGAAGATGACAGTCGAAGTTCCGACTGAAGCTTTCTTT.

This clonotype came up many times. The chain employs TRBV12-3 or TRBV12-4 and TRBJ2-7, with D possibly TRBD1 on 5 matching bases. The CDR3 covers 13 residues. V was trimmed by 5 bases and J by 2 bases, leaving 10 bases between them. The CDR3 DNA follows: TGTGCCAGCAGTCTTGGGGCAGCCTACGAGCAGTACGTC. It specifies CASSLGAAYEQYV.

This clonotype showed up many times. The genes are TRBV4-3 and TRBJ1-1, with no clear D. CDR3 size: 15 residues. Germline V lookup: CDR1 LGHNA, CDR2 YSLEER. Deletions cut 0 bases from V and 2 bases from J, with 10 bases between. Here the CDR3 reads CASSQEGLVNTEAFF. For the CDR3, the DNA is TGCGCCAGCAGCCAAGAGGGATTGGTCAACACTGAAGCTTTCTTT.

Ten or more counts support this clonotype. The J gene is TRBJ2-3, the V gene TRBV28, with 9 bases aligning to TRBD2. CDR3 length: 15 residues. Trimming at V came to 3 bases and at J to 1 base, leaving 2 bases not matched to a gene. Germline lookup yields CDR1 MDHEN and CDR2 SYDVKM. The CDR3 DNA is TGTGCCAGCAGTTTTCCTAGCGGGGGCACAGATACGCAGTATTTT. Translating it yields CASSFPSGGTDTQYF.

This clonotype was recorded many times. The rearrangement joins TRBV5-1 to TRBJ1-3; D gene ambiguous. Deletions cut 0 bases from V and 2 bases from J, with 6 bases between. The germline CDR1 and CDR2 sequences are SGHRS and YFSETQ. CDR3 length equals 14 residues. The CDR3 sequence: CASSLEAAGNTIYF. DNA for the CDR3: TGCGCCAGCAGCTTGGAGGCAGCTGGAAACACCATATATTTT.

In its sample, this clonotype was seen a few times. The rearrangement links TRBV4-1 to TRBJ2-5; D is perhaps TRBD1 (6 bases). V lost 2 bases to trimming and J lost 5 bases, with 12 bases between them. This CDR3 has 14 amino acids. Germline-derived CDR1 and CDR2 are MGHRA and YSYEKL. CDR3 sequence reads: CASSQRRQAETQYF. CDR3 DNA: TGCGCCAGCAGCCAACGTCGACAGGCGGAGACCCAGTACTTC.

This clonotype was recorded many times. The chain couples TRBV28 to TRBJ2-5; D is undetermined. This CDR3 is 14 amino acids long. The ends were cut back, 5 bases at V and 1 base at J, with 11 bases in the middle. The germline gives CDR1 MDHEN, CDR2 SYDVKM. In DNA form, the CDR3 reads TGTGCCAGCAGTATGGCGGCAGCCCAAGAGACCCAGTACTTC. Its translation is CASSMAAAQETQYF.

The chain couples TRBV20-1 to TRBJ2-3; 9 bases agree with TRBD2. The CDR3 extends over 16 amino acids. The ends lost 4 bases at V and 2 bases at J; junction bases unmatched: 10. The germline gives CDR1 DFQATT, CDR2 SNEGSKA (reference sequence). As DNA, the CDR3 is TGCAGTGCTATCGGGGATCTAGCGGGGTCCACAGATACGCAGTATTTT. Its protein is CSAIGDLAGSTDTQYF.

This clonotype was counted ten times or more. The rearrangement joins TRBV5-1 to TRBJ2-7; perhaps TRBD1 as D (5 bases). Germline-derived CDR1 and CDR2 are SGHRS and YFSETQ. Trimming removed 0 bases from V and 2 bases from J, with 12 bases in between. The CDR3 has 15 amino acids. CDR3 protein: CASSLATGRAYEQYF. The CDR3 DNA sequence: TGCGCCAGCAGCTTGGCTACAGGCAGAGCCTACGAGCAGTACTTC.

This clonotype was recorded many times. At one end the junction does not follow the germline gene, possibly because of a read error. The chain couples TRBV5-1 to TRBJ2-5, with TRBD2 matching over 8 bases. The CDR3 has 15 residues. CDR1 is SGHRS, CDR2 YFSETQ, per germline. CDR3 amino acids: CASSLGLAGGETQYF. The DNA for the CDR3 is TGTGCCAGCAGTTTGGGCCTAGCGGGTGGGGAGACCCAGTACTTC.

This clonotype occurred many times. This chain connects TRBV5-1 to TRBJ2-5; 8 bases align to TRBD1. CDR1 is SGHRS, CDR2 YFSETQ, per germline. The CDR3 is 15 amino acids. With V trimmed by 1 base and J by 1 base, 3 bases remained unmatched. CDR3: CASSLIGTGQETQYF. The CDR3 DNA is TGCGCCAGCAGCTTGATTGGGACAGGCCAAGAGACCCAGTACTTC.

The sample holds a few counts of this clonotype. The chain combines TRBV27 with TRBJ2-1; 9 positions match TRBD2. The CDR3 has 16 amino acids. Germline CDR1 is MNHEY and CDR2 is SMNVEV (reference sequence). V gave up 3 bases and J gave up 11 bases; unmatched junction bases: 14. CDR3 protein: CASSFLAGGDPGKQFF. CDR3 in DNA: TGTGCCAGCAGTTTTTTGGCGGGGGGGGACCCCGGGAAGCAGTTCTTC.

This clonotype was recorded many times. The chain joins TRBV12-3 or TRBV12-4 to TRBJ2-7; TRBD2 matches at 7 bases. The CDR3 has 14 amino acids. Germline trimming cut 3 bases from V and 3 bases from J; bases unmatched to any gene: 5. The CDR3 nucleotides are TGTGCCAGCAGTTTCGCGGGCGGGGGCTACGAGCAGTACTTC. It is translated as CASSFAGGGYEQYF.

The sample holds many counts of this clonotype. V gene TRBV12-3 or TRBV12-4 combines with J gene TRBJ1-5; D is unresolved. V was pared by 3 bases and J by 7 bases, with 10 bases between. There are 13 residues in the CDR3. CDR3 coding DNA: TGTGCCAGCAGTTTTGGCGCCGAGCAGCCCCAGCATTTT. Encoded protein: CASSFGAEQPQHF.

At least ten counts were recorded for this clonotype. J is TRBJ1-5 and V is TRBV15, with 9 positions matching TRBD1. Germline loops: CDR1 LNHNV, CDR2 YYDKDF (reference sequence). The CDR3 spans 19 residues. Losses at the gene ends were 1 base for V and 3 bases for J; bases not matched to a gene: 13. The CDR3 DNA reads as TGTGCCACCAGCAGAGGACAGGGGGAGATTAATCCTCCCAATCAGCCCCAGCATTTT. Translated: CATSRGQGEINPPNQPQHF.

The genes are TRBV7-2 and TRBJ2-1; TRBD2 aligns across 12 bases. This CDR3 is built from 16 residues. After removal of 2 bases from V and 9 bases from J, the junction contained 8 bases not matched to a gene. The V gene's germline CDR1 is SGHTA and CDR2 FQGNSA. The CDR3 sequence is CASSLWASGGAFEQFF. The CDR3 DNA sequence: TGTGCCAGCAGCTTATGGGCTAGCGGGGGGGCCTTTGAGCAGTTCTTC. Filled out from reference TRBV7-2 and TRBJ2-1, the complete variable domain reads GAGVSQSPSNKVTEKGKDVELRCDPISGHTALYWYRQSLGQGLEFLIYFQGNSAPDKSGLPSDRFSAERTGGSVSTLTIQRTQQEDSAVYLCASSLWASGGAFEQFFGPGTRLTVL.

This clonotype was recorded only once. V is TRBV29-1 and J is TRBJ2-1, with 10 bases matching TRBD1. The junction had 17 bases not matched to a gene; V was cut back by 7 bases and J by 5 bases. Germline CDR1 and CDR2: SQVTM and ANQGSEA. CDR3 length: 17 amino acids. The CDR3 DNA is TGCAGCGCTACCCGCCTCTCCGGGACAGGGGTTAACAATGAGCAGTTCTTC. This codes for CSATRLSGTGVNNEQFF.

This clonotype came up a few times. The rearrangement links TRBV27 to TRBJ1-4; TRBD1 might be the D (5 bases). CDR1 is MNHEY, CDR2 SMNVEV, per germline (reference sequence). With 3 bases removed from V and 3 bases from J, the gap between germline ends came to 8 bases. This CDR3 has 14 amino acids. CDR3 amino acids: CASSFVGANEKLFF. The CDR3 nucleotides are TGTGCCAGCAGTTTCGTGGGGGCTAATGAAAAACTGTTTTTT.

As for this clonotype: One junction end disagrees with the germline gene, perhaps due to a read error. CDR3 region: CASSLRLAGGLHHETQYF. The CDR3 DNA reads as TGCGCCAGCAGCCTAAGACTAGCGGGGGGGCTCCACCATGAGACCCAGTACTTC. The chain couples TRBV5-1 to TRBJ2-5; TRBD2 matches at 14 bases. There are 18 residues in the CDR3. Germline CDR1 reads SGHRS; CDR2 reads YFSETQ.

The table lists this clonotype with many counts. The J gene is TRBJ2-2, the V gene TRBV6-5; 9 nucleotides line up with TRBD1. The V gene's germline CDR1 is MNHEY and CDR2 SVGAGI. There are 16 residues in the CDR3. Germline trimming cut 2 bases from V and 6 bases from J; bases unmatched to any gene: 7. CDR3 nucleotides: TGTGCCAGCAGTTACCCCAACAGGGGGCGAGCCGGGGAGCTGTTTTTT. It is translated as CASSYPNRGRAGELFF.

Ten or more counts support this clonotype. The rearrangement uses TRBV6-5 and TRBJ2-5; D may be TRBD2 (6 bases). This CDR3 is built from 12 residues. V lost 8 bases, J lost 2 bases, and 9 bases lay in between. CDR1 MNHEY and CDR2 SVGAGI come from the germline V gene. CDR3 in amino acids: CASRSGQETQYF. The CDR3, as DNA: TGTGCCAGCCGTAGCGGACAAGAGACCCAGTACTTC.